This TCR beta chain was sequenced for a study of blood T cell repertoires in COVID-19. Study information: The United States, Italy and Spain supplied acute and convalescent COVID-19 samples.

Method: immunoSEQ multiplex PCR; TCRdb's copy keeps in-frame clones and lacks some. The table records about 58,000 clones, around 87% of them present only once. CDR1 is SGHTA, CDR2 FQGTGA, per germline. The CDR3 spans 15 residues. Trimming removed 4 bases at V and 2 bases at J, with 13 bases between. This clone appeared a single time. This TCR came from a man aged 55-75 years with active COVID-19. Sequenced material: peripheral blood. The chain carries TRBV7-3 and TRBJ2-3; the D gene is possibly TRBD2 (6 bases). The CDR3 nucleotides read TGTGCCAGCAGCTCACTGGGCGGGGACACAGATACGCAGTATTTT. This translates into CASSSLGGDTDTQYF.